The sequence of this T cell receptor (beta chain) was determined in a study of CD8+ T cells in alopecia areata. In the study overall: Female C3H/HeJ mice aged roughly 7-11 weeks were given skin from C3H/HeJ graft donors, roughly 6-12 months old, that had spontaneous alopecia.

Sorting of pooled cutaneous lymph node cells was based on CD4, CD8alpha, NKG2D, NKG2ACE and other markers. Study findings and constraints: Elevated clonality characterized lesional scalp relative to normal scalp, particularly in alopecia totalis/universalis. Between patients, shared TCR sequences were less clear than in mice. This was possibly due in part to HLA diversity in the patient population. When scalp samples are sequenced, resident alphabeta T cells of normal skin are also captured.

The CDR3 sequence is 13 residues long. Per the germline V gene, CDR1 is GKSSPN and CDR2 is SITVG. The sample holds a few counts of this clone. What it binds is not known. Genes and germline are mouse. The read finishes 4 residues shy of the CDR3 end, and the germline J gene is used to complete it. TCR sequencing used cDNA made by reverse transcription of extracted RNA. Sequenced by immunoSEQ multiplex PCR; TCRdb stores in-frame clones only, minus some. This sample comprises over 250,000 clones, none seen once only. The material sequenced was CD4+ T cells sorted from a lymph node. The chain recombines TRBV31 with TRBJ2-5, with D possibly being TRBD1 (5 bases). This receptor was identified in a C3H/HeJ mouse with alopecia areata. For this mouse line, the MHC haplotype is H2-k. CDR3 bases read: TGTGCCTGGACTCATCAGGGTCGAGAC. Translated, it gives CAWTHQGRD. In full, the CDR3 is CAWTHQGRDTQYF.